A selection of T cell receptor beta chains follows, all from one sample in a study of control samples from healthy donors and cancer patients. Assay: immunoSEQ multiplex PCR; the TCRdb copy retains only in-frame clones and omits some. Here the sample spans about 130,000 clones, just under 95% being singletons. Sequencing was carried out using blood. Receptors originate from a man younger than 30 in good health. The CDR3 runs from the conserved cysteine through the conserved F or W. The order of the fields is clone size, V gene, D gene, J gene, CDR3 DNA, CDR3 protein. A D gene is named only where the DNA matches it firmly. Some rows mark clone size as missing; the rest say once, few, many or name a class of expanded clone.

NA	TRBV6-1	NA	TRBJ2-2	TGTGCCAGCAGTGAACGGTTGGGCACCGGGGAGCTGTTTTTT	CASSERLGTGELFF
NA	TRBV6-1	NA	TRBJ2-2	TGTGCCAGCAGTGAAACTGAGTGGACAGTCTACACCGGGGAGCTGTTTTTT	CASSETEWTVYTGELFF
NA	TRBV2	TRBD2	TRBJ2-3	TGTGCCAGCAGCCTACAGCGGGGGGAAACAGATACGCAGTATTTT	CASSLQRGETDTQYF
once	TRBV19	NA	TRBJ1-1	TGTGCCAGTAGTACCAACGGGTTAAACACTGAAGCTTTCTTT	CASSTNGLNTEAFF
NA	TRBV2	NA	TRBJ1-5	TGTGCCAGCAGCGACGGGGTTCAGCCCCAGCATTTT	CASSDGVQPQHF
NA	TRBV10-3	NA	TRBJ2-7	TGTGCCATCAGTGAGGCTAGGCCCCTCATCTACGAGCAGTACTTC	CAISEARPLIYEQYF
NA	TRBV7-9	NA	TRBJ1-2	TGTGCCAGCAGTGAAGTCTCCTATGGCTACACCTTC	CASSEVSYGYTF
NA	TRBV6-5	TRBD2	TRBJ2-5	TGTGCCAGCAGTTACTCGAAAAGCGGACTAGGAGGGTCCCAGTACTTC	CASSYSKSGLGGSQYF
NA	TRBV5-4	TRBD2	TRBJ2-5	TGTGCCAGCAGCTCCCCGACTAGCGGGGAGACCCAGTACTTC	CASSSPTSGETQYF
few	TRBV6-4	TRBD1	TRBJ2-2	TGTGCCAGCAGTGACTCCTGGCAGGGGGCTGGTCGGACCGGGGAGCTGTTTTTT	CASSDSWQGAGRTGELFF
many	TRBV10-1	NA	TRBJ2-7	TGCGCCAGCAGTGAGGGACACTCCTACGAGCAGTACTTC	CASSEGHSYEQYF
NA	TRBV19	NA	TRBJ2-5	TGTGCCAGTAGTTCCAGTGTGAAGACCCAGTACTTC	CASSSSVKTQYF
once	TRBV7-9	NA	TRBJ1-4	TGTGCCAGCAGCTTGTGGAGAAGTCTTCCGGGGCCTCTGGAGAAAAAACTGTTTTTT	CASSLWRSLPGPLEKKLFF
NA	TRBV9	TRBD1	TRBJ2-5	TGTGCCAGCAGCGTGGGGACAGGGGGTGGCGAGACCCAGTACTTC	CASSVGTGGGETQYF
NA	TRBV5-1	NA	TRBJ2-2	TGCGCCAGCAGCTTGGGTAGCACCGGGGAGCTGTTTTTT	CASSLGSTGELFF